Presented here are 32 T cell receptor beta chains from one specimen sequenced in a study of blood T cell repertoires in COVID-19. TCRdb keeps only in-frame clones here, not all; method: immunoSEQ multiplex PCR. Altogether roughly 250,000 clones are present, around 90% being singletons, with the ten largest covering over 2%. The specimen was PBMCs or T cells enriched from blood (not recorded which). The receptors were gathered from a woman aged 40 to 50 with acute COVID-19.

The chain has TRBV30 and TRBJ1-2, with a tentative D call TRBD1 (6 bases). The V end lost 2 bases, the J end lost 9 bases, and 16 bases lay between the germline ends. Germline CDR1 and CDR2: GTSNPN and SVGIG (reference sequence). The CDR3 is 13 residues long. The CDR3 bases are TGTGCCTGGAGTCCAGCTCCGGACAGCAGCTACACCTTC. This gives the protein CAWSPAPDSSYTF.

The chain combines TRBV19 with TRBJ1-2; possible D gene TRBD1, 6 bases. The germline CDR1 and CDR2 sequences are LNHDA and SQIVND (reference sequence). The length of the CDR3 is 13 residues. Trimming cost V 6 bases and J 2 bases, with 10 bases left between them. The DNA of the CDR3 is TGTGCCAGTAGCCAGGGGCCCAACTATGGCTACACCTTC. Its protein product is CASSQGPNYGYTF.

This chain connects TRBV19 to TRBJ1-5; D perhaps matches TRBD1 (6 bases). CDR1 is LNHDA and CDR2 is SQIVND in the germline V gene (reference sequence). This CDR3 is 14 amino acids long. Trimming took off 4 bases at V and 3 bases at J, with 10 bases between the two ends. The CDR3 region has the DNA TGTGCCAGTAGTACCGGACAGCTCAATCAGCCCCAGCATTTT. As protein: CASSTGQLNQPQHF.

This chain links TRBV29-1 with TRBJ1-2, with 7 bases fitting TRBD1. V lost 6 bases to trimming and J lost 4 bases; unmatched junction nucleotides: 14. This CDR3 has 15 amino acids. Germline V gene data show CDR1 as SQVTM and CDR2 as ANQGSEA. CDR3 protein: CSVGQGQPGSYGYTF. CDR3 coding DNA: TGCAGCGTCGGCCAGGGACAGCCGGGGTCCTATGGCTACACCTTC. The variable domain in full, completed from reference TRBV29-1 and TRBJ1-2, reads SAVISQKPSRDICQRGTSLTIQCQVDSQVTMMFWYRQQPGQSLTLIATANQGSEATYESGFVIDKFPISRPNLTFSTLTVSNMSPEDSSIYLCSVGQGQPGSYGYTFGSGTRLTVV.

CDR3 in DNA: TGTGCCAGCAGCTTAGGAGGGGGTACTAATGAAAAACTGTTTTTT. This sequence encodes CASSLGGGTNEKLFF. The chain uses TRBV7-6 and TRBJ1-4; a possible D gene is TRBD1 (6 bases). The V end lost 1 base, the J end lost 2 bases, and 8 bases lay between the germline ends. Per the germline V gene, CDR1 is SGHVS and CDR2 is FNYEAQ. The CDR3 is made up of 15 amino acids. The full variable domain, its missing parts supplied by reference TRBV7-6 and TRBJ1-4, is GAGVSQSPRYKVTKRGQDVALRCDPISGHVSLYWYRQALGQGPEFLTYFNYEAQQDKSGLPNDRFSAERPEGSISTLTIQRTEQRDSAMYRCASSLGGGTNEKLFFGSGTQLSVL.

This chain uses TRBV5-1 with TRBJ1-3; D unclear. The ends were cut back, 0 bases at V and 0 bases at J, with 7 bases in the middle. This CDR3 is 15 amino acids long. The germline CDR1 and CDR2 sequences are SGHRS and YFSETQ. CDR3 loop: CASSLAGSSGNTIYF. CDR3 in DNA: TGCGCCAGCAGCTTGGCGGGAAGCTCTGGAAACACCATATATTTT.

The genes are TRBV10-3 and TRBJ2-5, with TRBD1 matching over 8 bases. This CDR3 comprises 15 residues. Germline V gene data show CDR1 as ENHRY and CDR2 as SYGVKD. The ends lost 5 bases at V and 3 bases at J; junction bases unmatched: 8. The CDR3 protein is CAISWTGTGEETQYF. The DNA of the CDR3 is TGTGCCATCAGTTGGACAGGGACGGGGGAAGAGACCCAGTACTTC.

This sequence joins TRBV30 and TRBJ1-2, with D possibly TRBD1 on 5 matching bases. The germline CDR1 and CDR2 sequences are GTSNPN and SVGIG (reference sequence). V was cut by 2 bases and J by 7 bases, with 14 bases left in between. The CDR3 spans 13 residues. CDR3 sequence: CAWSIGGPVGYTF. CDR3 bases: TGTGCCTGGAGTATCGGGGGACCAGTTGGCTACACCTTC. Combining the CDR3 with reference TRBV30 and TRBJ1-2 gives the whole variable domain SQTIHQWPATLVQPVGSPLSLECTVEGTSNPNLYWYRQAAGRGLQLLFYSVGIGQISSEVPQNLSASRPQDRQFILSSKKLLLSDSGFYLCAWSIGGPVGYTFGSGTRLTVV.

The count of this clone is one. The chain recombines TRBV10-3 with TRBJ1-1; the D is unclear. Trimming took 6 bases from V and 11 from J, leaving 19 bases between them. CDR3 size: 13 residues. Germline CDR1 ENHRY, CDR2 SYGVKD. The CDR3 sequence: CAIRHNPLMQAFF. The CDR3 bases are TGTGCCATCAGGCACAACCCCTTGATGCAGGCTTTCTTT.

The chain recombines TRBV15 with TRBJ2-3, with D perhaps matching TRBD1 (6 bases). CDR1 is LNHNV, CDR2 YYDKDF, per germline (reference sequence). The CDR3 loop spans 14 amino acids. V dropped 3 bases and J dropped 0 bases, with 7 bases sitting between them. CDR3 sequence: CATSRTGSTDTQYF. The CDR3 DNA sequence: TGTGCCACCAGCAGGACAGGTAGCACAGATACGCAGTATTTT.

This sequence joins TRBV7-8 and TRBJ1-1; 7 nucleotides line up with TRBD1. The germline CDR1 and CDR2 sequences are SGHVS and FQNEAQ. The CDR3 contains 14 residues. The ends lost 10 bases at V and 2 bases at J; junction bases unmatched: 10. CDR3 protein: CAIRDSRRNTEAFF. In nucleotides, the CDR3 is TGTGCCATCAGGGACAGCCGAAGAAACACTGAAGCTTTCTTT.

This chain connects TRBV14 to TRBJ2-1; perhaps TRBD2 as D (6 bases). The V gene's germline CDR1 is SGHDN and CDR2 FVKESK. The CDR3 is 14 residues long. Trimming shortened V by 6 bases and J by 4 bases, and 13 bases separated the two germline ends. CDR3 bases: TGTGCCAGCAGGGCGGCGGGATGGTACAATGAGCAGTTCTTC. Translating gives CASRAAGWYNEQFF.

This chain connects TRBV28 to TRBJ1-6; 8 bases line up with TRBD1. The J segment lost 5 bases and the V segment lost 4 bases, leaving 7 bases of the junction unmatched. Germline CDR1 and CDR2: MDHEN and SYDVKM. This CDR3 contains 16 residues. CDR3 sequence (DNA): TGTGCCAGCAGTTCTCCCCTGACAGGGGATAATTCACCCCTCCACTTT. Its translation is CASSSPLTGDNSPLHF.

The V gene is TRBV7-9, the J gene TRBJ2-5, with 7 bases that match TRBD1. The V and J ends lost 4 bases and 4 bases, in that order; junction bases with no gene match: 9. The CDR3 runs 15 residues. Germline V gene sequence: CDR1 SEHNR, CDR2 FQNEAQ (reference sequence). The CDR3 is CASSSLARGLETQYF. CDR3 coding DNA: TGTGCCAGCAGCTCACTGGCCAGGGGGTTAGAGACCCAGTACTTC.

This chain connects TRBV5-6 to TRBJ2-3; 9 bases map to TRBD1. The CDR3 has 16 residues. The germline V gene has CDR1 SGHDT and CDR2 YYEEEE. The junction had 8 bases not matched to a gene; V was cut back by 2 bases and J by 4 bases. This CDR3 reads CASSLLRTGVADTQYF. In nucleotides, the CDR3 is TGTGCCAGCAGCTTACTCCGGACAGGGGTAGCAGATACGCAGTATTTT.

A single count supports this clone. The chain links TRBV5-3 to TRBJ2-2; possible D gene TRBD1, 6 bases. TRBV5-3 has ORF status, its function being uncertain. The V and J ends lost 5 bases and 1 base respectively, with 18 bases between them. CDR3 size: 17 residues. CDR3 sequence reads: CARRPRGRPENTGELFF. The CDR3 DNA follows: TGTGCCAGAAGGCCCAGGGGACGGCCAGAGAACACCGGGGAGCTGTTTTTT.

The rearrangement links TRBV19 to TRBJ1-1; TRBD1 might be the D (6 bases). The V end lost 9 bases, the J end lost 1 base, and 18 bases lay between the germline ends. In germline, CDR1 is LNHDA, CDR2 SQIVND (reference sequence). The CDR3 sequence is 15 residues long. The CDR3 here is CASLMRGGSNTEAFF. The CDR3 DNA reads TGTGCCAGCCTAATGAGGGGGGGCTCGAACACTGAAGCTTTCTTT. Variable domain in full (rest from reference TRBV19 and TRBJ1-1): DGGITQSPKYLFRKEGQNVTLSCEQNLNHDAMYWYRQDPGQGLRLIYYSQIVNDFQKGDIAEGYSVSREKKESFPLTVTSAQKNPTAFYLCASLMRGGSNTEAFFGQGTRLTVV.

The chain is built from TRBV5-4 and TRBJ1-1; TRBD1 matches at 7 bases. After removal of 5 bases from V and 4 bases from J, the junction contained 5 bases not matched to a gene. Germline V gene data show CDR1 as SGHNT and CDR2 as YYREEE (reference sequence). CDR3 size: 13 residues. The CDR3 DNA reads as TGTGCCAGCAGGCAGGGGGGCGCCACTGAAGCTTTCTTT. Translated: CASRQGGATEAFF.

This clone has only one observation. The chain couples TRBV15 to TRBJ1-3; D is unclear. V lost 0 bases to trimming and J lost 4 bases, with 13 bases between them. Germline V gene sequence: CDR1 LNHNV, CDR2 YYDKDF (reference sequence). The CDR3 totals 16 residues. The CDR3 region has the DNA TGTGCCACCAGCAGAGATCTGAAGGGAGAAGGAAACACCATATATTTT. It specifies CATSRDLKGEGNTIYF.

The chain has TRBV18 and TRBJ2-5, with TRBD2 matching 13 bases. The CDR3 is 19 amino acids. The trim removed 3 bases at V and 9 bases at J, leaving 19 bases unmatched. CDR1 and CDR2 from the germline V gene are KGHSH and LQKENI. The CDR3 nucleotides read TGTGCCAGCTCACCGAATTTGTTGACTAGCGGGGGGACCGAAGGGTCCCAGTACTTC. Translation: CASSPNLLTSGGTEGSQYF.

The CDR3 reads CASRRDLASGYTF. The CDR3 DNA reads as TGTGCCAGCAGAAGGGACTTGGCTAGTGGCTACACCTTC. The rearrangement uses TRBV6-5 and TRBJ1-2, with D perhaps matching TRBD1 (5 bases). V lost 6 bases and J lost 7, with 15 bases in between. The germline V gene encodes CDR1 MNHEY and CDR2 SVGAGI. The CDR3 contains 13 residues.

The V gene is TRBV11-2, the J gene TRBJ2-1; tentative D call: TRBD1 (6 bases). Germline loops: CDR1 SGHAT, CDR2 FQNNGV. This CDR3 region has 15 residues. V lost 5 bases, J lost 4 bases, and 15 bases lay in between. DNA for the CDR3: TGTGCCAGCAGCCCACTCAGGGGAGAGTACAATGAGCAGTTCTTC. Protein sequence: CASSPLRGEYNEQFF.

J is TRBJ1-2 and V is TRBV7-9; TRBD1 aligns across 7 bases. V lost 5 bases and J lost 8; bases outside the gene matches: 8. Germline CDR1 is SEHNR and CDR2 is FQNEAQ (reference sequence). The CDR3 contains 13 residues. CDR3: CASSPDRAYGYTF. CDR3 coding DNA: TGTGCCAGCAGCCCCGACAGGGCTTACGGCTACACCTTC. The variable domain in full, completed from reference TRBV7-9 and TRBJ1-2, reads DTGVSQNPRHKITKRGQNVTFRCDPISEHNRLYWYRQTLGQGPEFLTYFQNEAQLEKSRLLSDRFSAERPKGSFSTLEIQRTEQGDSAMYLCASSPDRAYGYTFGSGTRLTVV.

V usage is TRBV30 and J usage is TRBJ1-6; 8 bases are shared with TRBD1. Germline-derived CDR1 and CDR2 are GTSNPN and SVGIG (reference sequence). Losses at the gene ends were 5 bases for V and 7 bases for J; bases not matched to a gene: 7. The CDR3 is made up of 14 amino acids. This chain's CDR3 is CAWAGQGFNSPLHF. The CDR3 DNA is TGTGCCTGGGCCGGACAGGGTTTCAATTCACCCCTCCACTTT.

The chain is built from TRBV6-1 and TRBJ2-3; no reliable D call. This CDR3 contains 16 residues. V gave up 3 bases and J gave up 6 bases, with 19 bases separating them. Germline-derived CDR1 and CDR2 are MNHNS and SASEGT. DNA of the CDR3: TGTGCCAGCAGTGATGGTTTCTTTCCCCTCCGGGATACGCAGTATTTT. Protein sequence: CASSDGFFPLRDTQYF.

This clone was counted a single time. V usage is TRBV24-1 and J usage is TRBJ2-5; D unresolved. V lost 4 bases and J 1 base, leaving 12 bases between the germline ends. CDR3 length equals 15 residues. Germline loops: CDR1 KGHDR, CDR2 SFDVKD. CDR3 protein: CATSDSQALQETQYF. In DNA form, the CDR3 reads TGTGCCACCAGTGACTCCCAGGCCCTCCAAGAGACCCAGTACTTC.

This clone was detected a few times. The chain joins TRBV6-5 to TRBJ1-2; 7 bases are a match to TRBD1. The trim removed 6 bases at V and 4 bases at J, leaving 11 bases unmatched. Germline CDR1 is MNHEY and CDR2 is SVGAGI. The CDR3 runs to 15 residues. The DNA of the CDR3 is TGTGCCAGCAGCCCCGGGACAGTAGGAAGCTATGGCTACACCTTC. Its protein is CASSPGTVGSYGYTF.

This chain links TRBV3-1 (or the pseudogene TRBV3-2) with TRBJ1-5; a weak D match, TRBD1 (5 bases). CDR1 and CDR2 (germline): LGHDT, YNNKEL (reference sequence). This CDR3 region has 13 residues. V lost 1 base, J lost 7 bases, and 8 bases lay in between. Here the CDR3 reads CASSQGQGQPQHF. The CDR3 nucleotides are TGTGCCAGCAGCCAAGGGCAGGGACAGCCCCAGCATTTT.

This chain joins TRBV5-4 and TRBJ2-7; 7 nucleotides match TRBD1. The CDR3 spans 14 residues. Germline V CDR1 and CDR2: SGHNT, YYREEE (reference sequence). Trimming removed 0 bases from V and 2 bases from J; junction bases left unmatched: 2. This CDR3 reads CASSLGGQTYEQYF. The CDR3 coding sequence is TGTGCCAGCAGCTTGGGGGGACAGACCTACGAGCAGTACTTC. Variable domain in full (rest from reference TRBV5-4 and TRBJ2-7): ETGVTQSPTHLIKTRGQQVTLRCSSQSGHNTVSWYQQALGQGPQFIFQYYREEENGRGNFPPRFSGLQFPNYSSELNVNALELDDSALYLCASSLGGQTYEQYFGPGTRLTVT.

The CDR3 loop is CASSGNRVANYGYTF. As DNA, the CDR3 is TGTGCCAGCAGTGGGAACAGGGTGGCTAACTATGGCTACACCTTC. The J gene is TRBJ1-2, the V gene TRBV2, with D possibly TRBD1 on 6 matching bases. This CDR3 spans 15 amino acids. Germline values: CDR1 SNHLY, CDR2 FYNNEI. V gave up 4 bases and J gave up 0 bases, with 12 bases separating them.

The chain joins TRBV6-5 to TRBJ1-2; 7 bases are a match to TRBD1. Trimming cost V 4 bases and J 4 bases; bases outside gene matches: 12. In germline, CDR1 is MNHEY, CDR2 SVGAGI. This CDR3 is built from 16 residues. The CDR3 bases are TGTGCCAGCAGTTCATCCGGGACAGCCCGTTTCTATGGCTACACCTTC. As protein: CASSSSGTARFYGYTF.

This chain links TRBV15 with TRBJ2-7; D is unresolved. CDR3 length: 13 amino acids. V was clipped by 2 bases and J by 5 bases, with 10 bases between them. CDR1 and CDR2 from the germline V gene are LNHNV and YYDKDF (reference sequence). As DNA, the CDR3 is TGTGCCACCAGCAGAACCGTGGGCCACGAGCAGTACTTC. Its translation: CATSRTVGHEQYF. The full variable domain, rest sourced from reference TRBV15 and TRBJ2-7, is DAMVIQNPRYQVTQFGKPVTLSCSQTLNHNVMYWYQQKSSQAPKLLFHYYDKDFNNEADTPDNFQSRRPNTSFCFLDIRSPGLGDTAMYLCATSRTVGHEQYFGPGTRLTVT.